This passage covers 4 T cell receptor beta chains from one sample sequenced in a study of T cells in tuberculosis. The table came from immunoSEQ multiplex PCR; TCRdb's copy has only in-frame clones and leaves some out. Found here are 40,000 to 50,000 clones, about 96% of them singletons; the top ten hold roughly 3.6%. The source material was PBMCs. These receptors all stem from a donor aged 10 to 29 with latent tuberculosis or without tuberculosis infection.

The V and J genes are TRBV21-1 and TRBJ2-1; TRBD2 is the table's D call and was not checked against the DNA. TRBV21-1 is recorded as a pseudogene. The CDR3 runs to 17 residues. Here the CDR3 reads CASSKCSSGDPYNEQFF. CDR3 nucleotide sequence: TGTGCCAGCAGCAAATGTTCTAGCGGGGACCCCTACAATGAGCAGTTCTTC.

The DNA of the CDR3 is TGTGCCAGCAGATCGGAGTGGAGCAGGGATCGAGGCTACACCTTC. Translating it yields CASRSEWSRDRGYTF. The V and J genes are TRBV6-5 and TRBJ1-2, with D possibly matching TRBD1 (5 bases). Deletions cut 6 bases from V and 8 bases from J, with 22 bases between. This CDR3 region has 15 residues. CDR1 MNHEY and CDR2 SVGAGI come from the germline V gene.

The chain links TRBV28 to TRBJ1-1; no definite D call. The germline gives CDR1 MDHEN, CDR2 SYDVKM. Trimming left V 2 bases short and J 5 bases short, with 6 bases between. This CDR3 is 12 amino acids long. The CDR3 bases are TGTGCCAGCAGTTTAGAGGGAACTGAAGCTTTCTTT. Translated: CASSLEGTEAFF.

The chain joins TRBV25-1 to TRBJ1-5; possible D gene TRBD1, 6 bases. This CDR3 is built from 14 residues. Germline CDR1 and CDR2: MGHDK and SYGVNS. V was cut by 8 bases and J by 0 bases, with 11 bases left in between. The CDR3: CASQGSISNQPQHF. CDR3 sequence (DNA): TGTGCCAGCCAGGGGTCCATTAGCAATCAGCCCCAGCATTTT.